A single sample is the source of the 29 T cell receptor beta chains below, sequenced in a study of blood T cell repertoires in COVID-19. Some clones are missing from TCRdb's copy, which holds only in-frame ones; the method was immunoSEQ multiplex PCR. Found here are about 70,000 clones, roughly nine tenths of them singletons; the top ten hold 15% to 20%. What was sequenced was peripheral blood. These receptors all stem from a woman older than 75 with acute or convalescent COVID-19.

The chain couples TRBV6-2 or TRBV6-3 to TRBJ2-3; 10 positions agree with TRBD1. Trimming took 2 bases from V and 6 from J; bases not matched to a gene: 20. CDR3 size: 20 residues. Germline V gives CDR1 MNHEY, CDR2 SVGEGT. The CDR3 reads CASSYPKTGGFGPGTDTQYF. The CDR3 DNA is TGTGCCAGCAGTTACCCCAAGACAGGGGGCTTTGGTCCCGGGACTGATACGCAGTATTTT.

This chain joins TRBV10-3 and TRBJ2-1, with 7 bases matching TRBD2. The V gene's germline CDR1 is ENHRY and CDR2 SYGVKD. The CDR3 consists of 15 residues. V was clipped by 7 bases and J by 5 bases; unmatched bases: 11. CDR3 DNA sequence: TGTGCCATCAACCTTGCACTAGCGACAAACAATGAGCAGTTCTTC. It encodes CAINLALATNNEQFF.

This rearrangement joins TRBV19 to TRBJ2-1; D is unresolved. The CDR3 is made up of 11 amino acids. Germline lookup yields CDR1 LNHDA and CDR2 SQIVND (reference sequence). V lost 5 bases and J 7 bases, leaving 6 bases between the germline ends. In DNA, the CDR3 is TGTGCCAGTAGTCTCCCTAATGAGCAGTTCTTC. Its protein product is CASSLPNEQFF.

The V gene is TRBV5-1, the J gene TRBJ1-1; 7 nucleotides align to TRBD1. The germline V gene encodes CDR1 SGHRS and CDR2 YFSETQ. The CDR3 is 15 residues long. The V and J ends lost 3 bases and 0 bases, in that order; junction bases with no gene match: 5. This CDR3 reads CASSSYRGMNTEAFF. DNA for the CDR3: TGCGCCAGCAGCTCCTACAGGGGAATGAACACTGAAGCTTTCTTT.

The gene calls are TRBV18 and TRBJ1-1; 9 bases are shared with TRBD1. Looked up from germline, CDR1 is KGHSH and CDR2 is LQKENI. This CDR3 spans 14 amino acids. With V trimmed by 4 bases and J by 3 bases, 3 bases remained unmatched. The CDR3 region is CASSRTGDDTEAFF. For the CDR3, the DNA is TGTGCCAGCTCACGGACAGGGGACGACACTGAAGCTTTCTTT.

The chain couples TRBV21-1 to TRBJ2-1; the table's D call, TRBD2, has no DNA check behind it. TRBV21-1 counts as a pseudogene. The CDR3 runs 17 residues. The CDR3 region has the DNA TGTGCCAGCAGCAAAGAGGAAAGGCGGAGGTCCTACAATGAGCAGTTCTTC. Translating gives CASSKEERRRSYNEQFF.

The chain uses TRBV6-1 and TRBJ2-7, with unresolved D. The V end lost 2 bases, the J end lost 3 bases, and 8 bases lay between the germline ends. The CDR3 is made up of 13 amino acids. The germline CDR1 and CDR2 sequences are MNHNS and SASEGT. As DNA, the CDR3 is TGTGCCAGCAGTGAACAATCAAACTACGAGCAGTACTTC. Translated: CASSEQSNYEQYF.

This chain uses TRBV5-1 with TRBJ2-2, with no clear D. V shed 7 bases and J shed 1 base, with 17 bases lying between them. CDR1 is SGHRS and CDR2 is YFSETQ in the germline V gene. This CDR3 comprises 16 residues. CDR3: CASSVGPTQNTGELFF. DNA of the CDR3: TGCGCCAGCTCGGTAGGTCCGACACAGAACACCGGGGAGCTGTTTTTT. Full variable domain (remainder filled in from reference TRBV5-1 and TRBJ2-2): KAGVTQTPRYLIKTRGQQVTLSCSPISGHRSVSWYQQTPGQGLQFLFEYFSETQRNKGNFPGRFSGRQFSNSRSEMNVSTLELGDSALYLCASSVGPTQNTGELFFGEGSRLTVL.

This clone was seen just once. The chain combines TRBV27 with TRBJ1-4; D possibly corresponds to TRBD1 (5 bases). Trimming shortened V by 6 bases and J by 4 bases, and 15 bases separated the two germline ends. Germline V lookup: CDR1 MNHEY, CDR2 SMNVEV (reference sequence). The CDR3 totals 15 residues. CDR3 bases: TGTGCCAGCAGCCCCGGGGGGTGGGGTAATGAAAAACTGTTTTTT. Protein product: CASSPGGWGNEKLFF.

CDR3 protein: CASSILRGNYGYTF. As DNA, the CDR3 is TGTGCCAGTAGTATTCTCAGGGGGAACTATGGCTACACCTTC. This rearrangement joins TRBV19 to TRBJ1-2; TRBD1 aligns across 7 bases. Unmatched junction bases numbered 3, after V lost 3 bases and J lost 2 bases. The CDR3 loop spans 14 amino acids. Germline V lookup: CDR1 LNHDA, CDR2 SQIVND (reference sequence).

This rearrangement joins TRBV29-1 to TRBJ1-2; 7 bases align to TRBD1. J lost 7 bases, V lost 4 bases, and 6 bases had no gene match. The CDR3 totals 12 residues. Germline CDR1 and CDR2: SQVTM and ANQGSEA. As DNA, the CDR3 is TGCAGCGTTGGGCAGCCAGGGGGTGGCTACACCTTC. This translates into CSVGQPGGGYTF.

The chain combines TRBV5-1 with TRBJ2-7; D may be TRBD2 (6 bases). The CDR3 totals 16 residues. V dropped 3 bases and J dropped 3 bases, with 19 bases sitting between them. The germline gives CDR1 SGHRS, CDR2 YFSETQ. The DNA of the CDR3 is TGCGCCAGCAGCTCAGAACCCACGGGACTTGGCTACGAGCAGTACTTC. Protein sequence: CASSSEPTGLGYEQYF.

This chain joins TRBV7-9 and TRBJ2-3; 7 bases match TRBD1. Germline V gene data show CDR1 as SEHNR and CDR2 as FQNEAQ (reference sequence). There are 12 residues in the CDR3. The ends lost 5 bases at V and 8 bases at J; junction bases unmatched: 4. The CDR3 here is CASSVAGGTQYF. The CDR3 DNA reads TGTGCCAGCAGCGTCGCAGGGGGTACGCAGTATTTT.

V usage is TRBV4-1 and J usage is TRBJ2-5; 9 bases agree with TRBD2. Germline V CDR1 and CDR2: MGHRA, YSYEKL. V gave up 0 bases and J gave up 3 bases; unmatched junction bases: 8. The CDR3 consists of 17 residues. The CDR3 DNA is TGCGCCAGCAGCCAAGATGCTAGCGGGGCGATAAAAGAGACCCAGTACTTC. Translation gives CASSQDASGAIKETQYF.

In this sample, this clone turned up a few times. The chain combines TRBV6-2 or TRBV6-3 with TRBJ1-1, with TRBD1 identical over 7 bases. With V trimmed by 5 bases and J by 4 bases, 7 bases remained unmatched. The CDR3 consists of 14 residues. Germline loops: CDR1 MNHEY, CDR2 SVGEGT. The DNA of the CDR3 is TGTGCCAGCAGTGGACGACAGGGAAGCACTGAAGCTTTCTTT. Translation gives CASSGRQGSTEAFF.

The V call is TRBV27, the J call TRBJ1-4; 7 bases map to TRBD1. This CDR3 has 15 residues. CDR1 and CDR2 from the germline V gene are MNHEY and SMNVEV (reference sequence). V gave up 5 bases and J gave up 8 bases; unmatched junction bases: 11. This chain's CDR3 is CASSNHRGQIEKLFF. In nucleotides, the CDR3 is TGTGCCAGCAGTAACCACAGGGGCCAGATAGAAAAACTGTTTTTT.

J is TRBJ1-5 and V is TRBV19; 10 bases are a match to TRBD1. Germline V gene sequence: CDR1 LNHDA, CDR2 SQIVND (reference sequence). Trimming at V came to 6 bases and at J to 6 bases, leaving 8 bases not matched to a gene. The CDR3 covers 15 residues. The CDR3 sequence: CASRGPGQGFQPQHF. CDR3 coding DNA: TGTGCCAGTAGAGGACCGGGACAGGGGTTTCAGCCCCAGCATTTT.

The chain is built from TRBV6-5 and TRBJ1-6; a weak D match, TRBD1 (6 bases). The germline V gene has CDR1 MNHEY and CDR2 SVGAGI. V dropped 6 bases and J dropped 7 bases, with 10 bases sitting between them. This CDR3 contains 13 residues. The CDR3 bases are TGTGCCAGCAGACAGGGAACGAATTCACCCCTCCACTTT. It specifies CASRQGTNSPLHF.

The CDR3 DNA reads as TGTGCCAGTAGTATAGTCACAGGGGTAGGCTATGGCTACACCTTC. It encodes CASSIVTGVGYGYTF. This chain uses TRBV19 with TRBJ1-2; TRBD1 agrees at 7 bases. The CDR3 has 15 amino acids. The V gene's germline CDR1 is LNHDA and CDR2 SQIVND (reference sequence). J gave up 4 bases and V 1 base, and 6 bases lay outside the gene matches.

V usage is TRBV2 and J usage is TRBJ2-7; 11 nucleotides match TRBD1. The germline V gene encodes CDR1 SNHLY and CDR2 FYNNEI. The CDR3 spans 15 residues. The junction had 6 bases not matched to a gene; V was cut back by 5 bases and J by 3 bases. DNA of the CDR3: TGTGCCAGCAGTCGGGACAGGGGGGGTATCTACGAGCAGTACTTC. Amino acids: CASSRDRGGIYEQYF.

The chain combines TRBV7-2 with TRBJ1-2; TRBD1 matches at 8 bases. CDR1 is SGHTA and CDR2 is FQGNSA in the germline V gene. Trimming cost V 5 bases and J 5 bases; bases outside gene matches: 7. The CDR3 loop spans 14 amino acids. The CDR3 protein is CASSPSRGPYGYTF. The CDR3, as DNA: TGTGCCAGCAGCCCTAGCAGGGGGCCATATGGCTACACCTTC.

The V call is TRBV7-3, the J call TRBJ2-6; TRBD2 might be the D (6 bases). Germline lookup yields CDR1 SGHTA and CDR2 FQGTGA. With 6 bases removed from V and 0 bases from J, the gap between germline ends came to 12 bases. The CDR3 sequence is 16 residues long. CDR3 amino acids: CASSLGGFSGANVLTF. CDR3 nucleotides: TGTGCCAGCAGTTTGGGAGGATTCTCTGGGGCCAACGTCCTGACTTTC.

The chain joins TRBV5-1 to TRBJ1-2; a possible D gene is TRBD1 (5 bases). The V and J ends lost 4 bases and 2 bases respectively, with 12 bases between them. CDR1 and CDR2 (germline): SGHRS, YFSETQ. The CDR3 runs to 14 residues. CDR3 region: CASSLPGLNYGYTF. Here the CDR3 DNA reads TGCGCCAGCAGCCTTCCGGGACTGAACTATGGCTACACCTTC.

The V gene is TRBV3-1 (or the pseudogene TRBV3-2), the J gene TRBJ2-1; the match to TRBD2 covers 7 bases. This CDR3 has 13 residues. CDR1 and CDR2 (germline): LGHDT, YNNKEL (reference sequence). V lost 6 bases, J lost 5 bases, and 4 bases stayed unmatched. The CDR3 DNA reads as TGTGCCAGCAGACTCGGGGGGAACAATGAGCAGTTCTTC. It is translated as CASRLGGNNEQFF.

V and J are TRBV7-2 and TRBJ2-1; 9 nucleotides match TRBD2. V lost 1 base, J lost 10 bases, and 11 bases stayed unmatched. The length of the CDR3 is 16 residues. Germline values: CDR1 SGHTA, CDR2 FQGNSA. This chain's CDR3 is CASSLVVAGGPWEQFF. The CDR3 DNA reads as TGTGCCAGCAGCTTAGTGGTCGCGGGAGGGCCTTGGGAGCAGTTCTTC.

This chain joins TRBV28 and TRBJ2-7; 9 nucleotides agree with TRBD1. This CDR3 has 16 residues. V lost 5 bases and J lost 0; bases outside the gene matches: 8. CDR1 MDHEN and CDR2 SYDVKM come from the germline V gene. CDR3 DNA sequence: TGTGCCAGCAGTGGAAGCTTGGGACAGGGCTCCTACGAGCAGTACTTC. Amino acids: CASSGSLGQGSYEQYF.

The V gene is TRBV28, the J gene TRBJ2-7; D possibly corresponds to TRBD2 (5 bases). Trimming shortened V by 4 bases and J by 3 bases, and 19 bases separated the two germline ends. The CDR3 loop spans 16 amino acids. Germline assignment: CDR1 MDHEN and CDR2 SYDVKM. CDR3 residues: CASSSPVGSAGYEQYF. In DNA, the CDR3 is TGTGCCAGCAGTTCCCCTGTGGGGTCGGCGGGCTACGAGCAGTACTTC.

The J gene is TRBJ2-1, the V gene TRBV24-1; 7 bases align to TRBD1. Germline CDR1 is KGHDR and CDR2 is SFDVKD. The length of the CDR3 is 16 residues. V lost 2 bases to trimming and J lost 7 bases; unmatched junction nucleotides: 10. CDR3 amino acids: CATSDSKGAFINEQFF. Here the CDR3 DNA reads TGTGCCACCAGTGATTCGAAGGGGGCCTTCATAAATGAGCAGTTCTTC.

This clone was seen a single time. V gene TRBV6-2 or TRBV6-3 combines with J gene TRBJ1-2; 7 bases agree with TRBD1. CDR1 is MNHEY, CDR2 SVGEGT, per germline. The CDR3 runs to 14 residues. V was clipped by 7 bases and J by 0 bases; unmatched bases: 5. CDR3 sequence reads: CASIPGQANYGYTF. In DNA, the CDR3 is TGTGCCAGCATCCCAGGACAGGCTAACTATGGCTACACCTTC.